Shown below are 17 T cell receptor beta chains from a single sample sequenced in a study of cytomegalovirus exposure and HLA in healthy donors. PCR was performed using 60 Vbeta and 13 Jbeta primers. Method: immunoSEQ multiplex PCR; TCRdb's copy keeps in-frame clones and lacks some. Here the sample spans 130,000 to 150,000 clones, approximately 80% being singletons. The sequencing sample was made of PBMCs. These receptors all come from a male donor in good health and CMV-seronegative.

The chain carries TRBV27 and TRBJ2-2; a weak D match, TRBD2 (6 bases). Germline CDR1 is MNHEY and CDR2 is SMNVEV (reference sequence). V lost 4 bases to trimming and J lost 6 bases, with 12 bases between them. The CDR3 contains 14 residues. The CDR3 loop is CASSYRGGSGELFF. CDR3 coding DNA: TGTGCCAGCAGTTACCGTGGGGGGTCCGGGGAGCTGTTTTTT.

This chain connects TRBV7-6 to TRBJ2-7; TRBD1 matches at 9 bases. Trimming at V came to 5 bases and at J to 3 bases, leaving 5 bases not matched to a gene. This CDR3 is 14 amino acids long. The germline V gene has CDR1 SGHVS and CDR2 FNYEAQ. The CDR3 region has the DNA TGTGCCAGCAGCGCCGGGACAGGGTACTACGAGCAGTACTTC. Translating it yields CASSAGTGYYEQYF.

The chain combines TRBV4-3 with TRBJ1-1; D is uncertain. V lost 1 base and J 0 bases, leaving 9 bases between the germline ends. This CDR3 region has 15 residues. Germline V gives CDR1 LGHNA, CDR2 YSLEER. Here the CDR3 DNA reads TGCGCCAGCAGCCAAGGATACGGAGTGAACACTGAAGCTTTCTTT. As protein: CASSQGYGVNTEAFF.

This chain joins TRBV9 and TRBJ2-5, with 15 bases matching TRBD2. The V segment lost 4 bases and the J segment 5 bases; nucleotides outside the gene matches: 15. This CDR3 is 19 amino acids long. CDR1 is SGDLS and CDR2 is YYNGEE in the germline V gene. The DNA of the CDR3 is TGTGCCAGCAGCCCCCAGCCTCCGGGACTAGCGGGGGGCGGGGAGACCCAGTACTTC. Translating gives CASSPQPPGLAGGGETQYF.

The chain combines TRBV9 with TRBJ2-3; D gene unclear. The CDR3 is 14 amino acids. Germline-derived CDR1 and CDR2 are SGDLS and YYNGEE. V lost 0 bases and J lost 2, with 7 bases in between. The CDR3 region is CASSVGLNTDTQYF. In nucleotides, the CDR3 is TGTGCCAGCAGCGTAGGGCTTAACACAGATACGCAGTATTTT.

This clone has a single count. The chain has TRBV7-2 and TRBJ2-2; 7 bases are a match to TRBD2. The CDR3 spans 15 residues. Germline CDR1 reads SGHTA; CDR2 reads FQGNSA. V shed 6 bases, J shed 2 bases, and the junction held 6 bases outside the gene matches. CDR3: CASRVSGKNTGELFF. The CDR3 bases are TGTGCCAGCAGAGTCAGCGGGAAAAACACCGGGGAGCTGTTTTTT.

This chain joins TRBV2 and TRBJ1-2, with 7 nucleotides matching TRBD1. Germline values: CDR1 SNHLY, CDR2 FYNNEI. V lost 7 bases and J lost 8; bases outside the gene matches: 13. This CDR3 comprises 14 residues. The CDR3 sequence is CASTISGQQRGYTF. CDR3 sequence (DNA): TGTGCCAGCACCATTTCGGGACAGCAGAGAGGCTACACCTTC. Variable domain in full (rest from reference TRBV2 and TRBJ1-2): EPEVTQTPSHQVTQMGQEVILRCVPISNHLYFYWYRQILGQKVEFLVSFYNNEISEKSEIFDDQFSVERPDGSNFTLKIRSTKLEDSAMYFCASTISGQQRGYTFGSGTRLTVV.

The chain has TRBV5-1 and TRBJ1-6; a weak D match, TRBD1 (5 bases). There are 16 residues in the CDR3. Per the germline V gene, CDR1 is SGHRS and CDR2 is YFSETQ. With 4 bases removed from V and 0 bases from J, the gap between germline ends came to 11 bases. The CDR3 bases are TGCGCCAGCAGCCCTGGGGGGAGCTCCTATAATTCACCCCTCCACTTT. The encoded protein is CASSPGGSSYNSPLHF.

This chain joins TRBV7-8 and TRBJ2-1; D is unresolved. V was pared by 5 bases and J by 5 bases, with 10 bases between. Germline V gene data show CDR1 as SGHVS and CDR2 as FQNEAQ. The CDR3 covers 13 residues. The CDR3 nucleotides are TGTGCCAGCAGCCCACCTGAGGACAATGAGCAGTTCTTC. The encoded protein is CASSPPEDNEQFF.

V gene TRBV29-1 combines with J gene TRBJ2-2; a weak D match, TRBD1 (6 bases). The CDR3 consists of 13 residues. V shed 7 bases and J shed 8 bases, with 17 bases lying between them. CDR1 and CDR2 (germline): SQVTM, ANQGSEA. CDR3 region: CSGRTVPMGELFF. The CDR3 bases are TGCAGCGGAAGGACAGTTCCCATGGGGGAGCTGTTTTTT.

V usage is TRBV5-6 and J usage is TRBJ2-2; the D gene is possibly TRBD1 (6 bases). The CDR3 sequence is 16 residues long. Trimming took off 1 base at V and 5 bases at J, with 15 bases between the two ends. Germline assignment: CDR1 SGHDT and CDR2 YYEEEE. The CDR3 DNA reads as TGTGCCAGCAGCTTGAGGACAGCCACGGAGACCGGGGAGCTGTTTTTT. Translating gives CASSLRTATETGELFF.

The V call is TRBV20-1, the J call TRBJ1-1; perhaps TRBD1 as D (6 bases). This CDR3 region has 11 residues. Trimming removed 3 bases at V and 5 bases at J, with 7 bases between. The germline V gene encodes CDR1 DFQATT and CDR2 SNEGSKA (reference sequence). CDR3 DNA sequence: TGCAGTGCTAGTGGGACAACTGAAGCTTTCTTT. Translated: CSASGTTEAFF.

The genes are TRBV10-2 and TRBJ1-2; no clear D. Germline V gene sequence: CDR1 WSHSY, CDR2 SAAADI. V lost 2 bases and J 2 bases, leaving 6 bases between the germline ends. CDR3 length equals 13 residues. CDR3: CASSEVFNYGYTF. DNA of the CDR3: TGCGCCAGCAGTGAGGTCTTCAACTATGGCTACACCTTC.

This clone was counted a few times. The V gene is TRBV20-1, the J gene TRBJ2-1; D remains unclear. The V end lost 5 bases, the J end lost 6 bases, and 8 bases lay between the germline ends. This CDR3 spans 11 amino acids. Germline CDR1 is DFQATT and CDR2 is SNEGSKA (reference sequence). In nucleotides, the CDR3 is TGCAGTGCTCTAGACCCCAATGAGCAGTTCTTC. It encodes CSALDPNEQFF.

The CDR3 here is CASSLHGVGGSSYEQYF. The CDR3 bases are TGTGCCAGCAGCCTCCACGGCGTTGGGGGGAGCTCCTACGAGCAGTACTTC. The chain uses TRBV5-8 and TRBJ2-7; the D gene is possibly TRBD2 (6 bases). This CDR3 is built from 17 residues. Looked up from germline, CDR1 is SGHTS and CDR2 is YDEGEE. The V and J ends lost 4 bases and 0 bases respectively, with 20 bases between them.

The V call is TRBV7-8, the J call TRBJ1-3; D is unresolved. The CDR3 has 14 amino acids. Germline assignment: CDR1 SGHVS and CDR2 FQNEAQ. Between the trimmed V and J ends, which lost 5 bases and 3 bases, there was a span of 11 bases. CDR3 DNA sequence: TGTGCCAGCAGCCCCCGGGGAGTTGGAAACACCATATATTTT. Protein sequence: CASSPRGVGNTIYF. Filled out from reference TRBV7-8 and TRBJ1-3, the complete variable domain reads GAGVSQSPRYKVAKRGQDVALRCDPISGHVSLFWYQQALGQGPEFLTYFQNEAQLDKSGLPSDRFFAERPEGSVSTLKIQRTQQEDSAVYLCASSPRGVGNTIYFGEGSWLTVV.

The CDR3 is CASRTGDRSLLTEAFF. The CDR3 DNA is TGTGCCAGCAGAACGGGGGACAGGTCTTTGCTGACTGAAGCTTTCTTT. The rearrangement joins TRBV6-6 to TRBJ1-1; 8 bases align to TRBD1. CDR1 and CDR2 (germline): MNHNY, SVGAGI (reference sequence). V shed 6 bases and J 5 bases; nucleotides not matched to a gene: 14. The CDR3 is made up of 16 amino acids.